Listed here are 22 T cell receptor beta chains from one sample, sequenced in a study of CD4+ T cells in melanoma. Profiled with immunoSEQ multiplex PCR; TCRdb holds only in-frame clones, not every one. Altogether approximately 110,000 clones are present, 92% being singletons, with the ten largest covering 3% to 4%. The sample consisted of peripheral blood. The receptors were gathered from a human donor with melanoma.

The chain couples TRBV7-2 to TRBJ2-7; 8 nucleotides line up with TRBD2. The CDR3 consists of 14 residues. Germline loops: CDR1 SGHTA, CDR2 FQGNSA. The J segment lost 2 bases and the V segment lost 0 bases, leaving 0 bases of the junction unmatched. The CDR3 loop is CASSLAGLAYEQYF. The CDR3 bases are TGTGCCAGCAGCTTAGCGGGACTAGCCTACGAGCAGTACTTC. The whole variable domain, remainder taken from reference TRBV7-2 and TRBJ2-7, is GAGVSQSPSNKVTEKGKDVELRCDPISGHTALYWYRQSLGQGLEFLIYFQGNSAPDKSGLPSDRFSAERTGGSVSTLTIQRTQQEDSAVYLCASSLAGLAYEQYFGPGTRLTVT.

The gene calls are TRBV27 and TRBJ2-7; a possible D gene is TRBD2 (6 bases). V lost 5 bases and J lost 10, with 18 bases in between. CDR3 size: 13 residues. Looked up from germline, CDR1 is MNHEY and CDR2 is SMNVEV (reference sequence). The CDR3 coding sequence is TGTGCCAGCAGTCCCCGGGGGTTACCGTCTCAGTACTTC. This sequence encodes CASSPRGLPSQYF.

This sequence joins TRBV19 and TRBJ2-5, with D tentatively TRBD1 (6 bases). This CDR3 is built from 13 residues. Germline CDR1 LNHDA, CDR2 SQIVND (reference sequence). The V gene lost 6 bases and the J gene lost 6 bases, with 14 bases spanning the gap. In DNA, the CDR3 is TGTGCCAGTAGATCAGGGGCTACGAAGACCCAGTACTTC. Protein product: CASRSGATKTQYF.

The chain uses TRBV7-9 and TRBJ1-3; D is unclear. Germline CDR1 SEHNR, CDR2 FQNEAQ (reference sequence). Trimming took off 4 bases at V and 4 bases at J, with 14 bases between the two ends. The CDR3 is 15 amino acids. The CDR3 region has the DNA TGTGCCAGCAGCTGGATTGGGTTAGCCGGAAACACCATATATTTT. Translating gives CASSWIGLAGNTIYF.

The chain carries TRBV7-6 and TRBJ2-7; 7 bases match TRBD2. Losses at the gene ends were 4 bases for V and 4 bases for J; bases not matched to a gene: 7. The CDR3 covers 14 residues. Germline loops: CDR1 SGHVS, CDR2 FNYEAQ. CDR3 sequence: CASSSRLAEYEQYF. In DNA form, the CDR3 reads TGTGCCAGCAGCTCCAGACTAGCAGAGTACGAGCAGTACTTC.

This chain joins TRBV5-1 and TRBJ1-3; 9 bases align to TRBD1. There are 15 residues in the CDR3. Unmatched junction bases numbered 5, after V lost 3 bases and J lost 4 bases. Looked up from germline, CDR1 is SGHRS and CDR2 is YFSETQ. The CDR3 here is CASSSQGAEGNTIYF. The CDR3 nucleotides are TGCGCCAGCAGCTCACAGGGGGCTGAAGGAAACACCATATATTTT.

In regard to this clone: At the DNA level, this CDR3 is encoded by other sequences in the same sample as well. The genes are TRBV7-9 and TRBJ2-3; no reliable D call. Germline V gene lookup returns CDR1 SEHNR and CDR2 FQNEAQ (reference sequence). V gave up 5 bases and J gave up 2 bases, with 5 bases separating them. The CDR3 contains 12 residues. CDR3 nucleotide sequence: TGTGCCAGCAGCCCAGACACAGATACGCAGTATTTT. This encodes CASSPDTDTQYF.

This CDR3 is CASSRQGSNYGYTF. The CDR3 DNA reads TGTGCCAGCTCAAGACAGGGTTCTAACTATGGCTACACCTTC. The chain has TRBV7-9 and TRBJ1-2, with 7 bases aligning to TRBD1. V lost 8 bases to trimming and J lost 0 bases; unmatched junction nucleotides: 6. CDR3 size: 14 residues. Per the germline V gene, CDR1 is SEHNR and CDR2 is FQNEAQ (reference sequence).

V and J are TRBV28 and TRBJ2-5, with 11 bases fitting TRBD2. The CDR3 is 15 amino acids. J was trimmed by 4 bases and V by 4 bases; bases with no gene match: 5. Germline CDR1 reads MDHEN; CDR2 reads SYDVKM. The CDR3 region is CASSSPGLAGETQYF. As DNA, the CDR3 is TGTGCCAGCAGTTCCCCCGGACTAGCGGGAGAGACCCAGTACTTC.

This clone was seen more than once but under ten times. The gene calls are TRBV7-3 and TRBJ1-2; weak D call: TRBD1 (5 bases). CDR1 is SGHTA and CDR2 is FQGTGA in the germline V gene. V lost 5 bases to trimming and J lost 6 bases, with 13 bases between them. The CDR3 spans 13 residues. The CDR3 nucleotides read TGTGCCAGCAGCCCTTCACCGGGGGATGGCTACACCTTC. Translation: CASSPSPGDGYTF.

The chain uses TRBV10-2 and TRBJ2-5; D gene uncertain. CDR3 length: 15 residues. Germline-derived CDR1 and CDR2 are WSHSY and SAAADI. Trimming stripped 2 bases from V and 1 base from J, with 11 bases between. The CDR3 loop is CASSEDIRPQETQYF. CDR3 in DNA: TGCGCCAGCAGTGAGGACATCCGTCCCCAAGAGACCCAGTACTTC.

This rearrangement joins TRBV5-1 to TRBJ2-1, with D possibly being TRBD2 (5 bases). V was trimmed by 0 bases and J by 2 bases, leaving 15 bases between them. The CDR3 length is 17 residues. Germline CDR1 is SGHRS and CDR2 is YFSETQ. CDR3 amino acids: CASSLVGQLVPYNEQFF. The CDR3, as DNA: TGCGCCAGCAGCTTGGTCGGGCAACTAGTACCCTACAATGAGCAGTTCTTC. Full variable domain (missing parts from reference TRBV5-1 and TRBJ2-1): KAGVTQTPRYLIKTRGQQVTLSCSPISGHRSVSWYQQTPGQGLQFLFEYFSETQRNKGNFPGRFSGRQFSNSRSEMNVSTLELGDSALYLCASSLVGQLVPYNEQFFGPGTRLTVL.

V gene TRBV6-9 combines with J gene TRBJ2-5, with 9 bases aligning to TRBD2. The CDR3 runs 21 residues. Germline CDR1 is MNHGY and CDR2 is SVAAGI. With V trimmed by 0 bases and J by 1 base, 18 bases remained unmatched. The CDR3 is CASSYSSGGLTFPTSQETQYF. DNA for the CDR3: TGTGCCAGCAGTTATTCTAGCGGGGGCCTAACCTTCCCCACGAGCCAAGAGACCCAGTACTTC.

This clone came up a few times. This sequence joins TRBV27 and TRBJ1-5; no definite D call. Per the germline V gene, CDR1 is MNHEY and CDR2 is SMNVEV (reference sequence). Deletions cut 11 bases from V and 3 bases from J, with 14 bases between. The CDR3 loop spans 13 amino acids. The CDR3 loop reads CAVKGGVNQPQHF. The CDR3 coding sequence is TGTGCCGTCAAAGGAGGTGTCAATCAGCCCCAGCATTTT.

The gene calls are TRBV2 and TRBJ1-5; TRBD1 might be the D (6 bases). Trimming cost V 7 bases and J 6 bases, with 31 bases left between them. The CDR3 contains 19 residues. Germline V gene data show CDR1 as SNHLY and CDR2 as FYNNEI. CDR3 loop: CASTGGGFGVRQAGQPQHF. As DNA, the CDR3 is TGTGCCAGCACAGGAGGGGGGTTCGGGGTGCGACAGGCGGGTCAGCCCCAGCATTTT.

V is TRBV30 and J is TRBJ1-5; a possible D gene is TRBD1 (6 bases). The CDR3 has 14 residues. Germline V CDR1 and CDR2: GTSNPN, SVGIG (reference sequence). Deletions cut 0 bases from V and 5 bases from J, with 11 bases between. The CDR3: CAWSVRGAYQPQHF. CDR3 DNA: TGTGCCTGGAGTGTACGGGGGGCCTATCAGCCCCAGCATTTT.

The V call is TRBV28, the J call TRBJ1-6; 7 positions agree with TRBD1. Trimming took 5 bases from V and 10 from J; bases not matched to a gene: 5. The CDR3 has 13 residues. Germline V gene data show CDR1 as MDHEN and CDR2 as SYDVKM. CDR3 nucleotide sequence: TGTGCCAGCAGTACAGGGGACGGGTCACCCCTCCACTTT. This gives the protein CASSTGDGSPLHF.

The gene calls are TRBV11-2 and TRBJ2-5; D unclear. The V end lost 1 base, the J end lost 5 bases, and 14 bases lay between the germline ends. The CDR3 consists of 15 residues. CDR1 and CDR2 from the germline V gene are SGHAT and FQNNGV. The CDR3 here is CASSLGLGPRETQYF. The CDR3, as DNA: TGTGCCAGCAGCTTAGGGCTAGGGCCCCGGGAGACCCAGTACTTC.

J is TRBJ2-4 and V is TRBV27; D may be TRBD1 (5 bases). The CDR3 covers 16 residues. V lost 5 bases, J lost 0 bases, and 14 bases lay in between. Germline V lookup: CDR1 MNHEY, CDR2 SMNVEV (reference sequence). CDR3 bases: TGTGCCAGCAGTCCCCTCGACAGACTAGCCAAAAACATTCAGTACTTC. Translating gives CASSPLDRLAKNIQYF.

This clone was picked up one time. The chain employs TRBV6-5 and TRBJ2-2; 11 bases are a match to TRBD1. Germline V lookup: CDR1 MNHEY, CDR2 SVGAGI. The V and J ends lost 8 bases and 0 bases, in that order; junction bases with no gene match: 2. The CDR3 runs 15 residues. DNA for the CDR3: TGTGCCAGCTCGGGACAGGGGGCGAACACCGGGGAGCTGTTTTTT. Amino acids: CASSGQGANTGELFF.

This chain uses TRBV19 with TRBJ1-1; D is undetermined. Germline V CDR1 and CDR2: LNHDA, SQIVND (reference sequence). There are 13 residues in the CDR3. V lost 3 bases to trimming and J lost 5 bases, with 10 bases between them. The CDR3 DNA is TGTGCCAGTAGTATTAGAGGGTTAACTGAAGCTTTCTTT. Protein product: CASSIRGLTEAFF.

This rearrangement joins TRBV6-1 to TRBJ1-5, with 8 bases that match TRBD1. Germline V gene lookup returns CDR1 MNHNS and CDR2 SASEGT. The CDR3 contains 13 residues. V was clipped by 8 bases and J by 5 bases; unmatched bases: 5. The CDR3 DNA sequence: TGTGCCAGCGGTGGGACAGGACATCAGCCCCAGCATTTT. Translated, it gives CASGGTGHQPQHF.